The sequence of this T cell receptor (beta chain) was determined in a study of T cells after posttransplantation cyclophosphamide. Study-wide points: Donor-recipient repertoire similarity was low at 1-2 months, rising over year one. After PTCy, TRB diversity resembled that of CNI/methotrexate controls. Blood and skin or GI T cell repertoires showed limited TRB overlap.

CDR3 length: 15 amino acids. Between the trimmed V and J ends, which lost 7 bases and 0 bases, there was a span of 15 bases. The V gene's germline CDR1 is MDHEN and CDR2 SYDVKM. Treatment was busulfan-fludarabine conditioning, a marrow graft, and cyclophosphamide on days +3 and +4. Generated by immunoSEQ multiplex PCR, the TCRdb table keeps only in-frame clones and is missing some. This sample has about 11,000 clones; 85% occur once, and the top ten carry 15%. On this clone itself: No antigen is known for it.

The clonotype comes from a female patient aged 45 to 65 who received an allogeneic stem cell transplant from a related donor, was CMV-positive, and had no GVHD. Some T cells here may be from the graft donor. This chain connects TRBV28 to TRBJ1-1; possible D gene TRBD1, 5 bases. The sequences come from PBMCs, collected about 62 months after allogeneic stem cell transplant with posttransplant cyclophosphamide. CDR3 nucleotides: TGTGCCAGCACAACCAACGGGGGGATGAACACTGAAGCTTTCTTT. Encoded protein: CASTTNGGMNTEAFF.